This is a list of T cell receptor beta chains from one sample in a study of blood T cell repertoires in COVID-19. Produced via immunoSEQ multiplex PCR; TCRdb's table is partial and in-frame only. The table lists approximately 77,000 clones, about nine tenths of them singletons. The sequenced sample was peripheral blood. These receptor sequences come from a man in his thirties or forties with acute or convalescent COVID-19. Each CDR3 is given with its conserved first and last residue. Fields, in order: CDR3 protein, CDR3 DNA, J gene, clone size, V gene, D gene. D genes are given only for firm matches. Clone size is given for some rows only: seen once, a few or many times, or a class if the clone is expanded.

CSASNGGRTSEAFF,TGCAGTGCTAGTAATGGAGGGCGCACTTCTGAAGCTTTCTTT,TRBJ1-1,once,TRBV20-1,.
CASSYGGTNEKLFF,TGTGCCAGCAGTTACGGAGGTACTAATGAAAAACTGTTTTTT,TRBJ1-4,.,TRBV3-1/TRBV3-2,.
CASSLRQGAGTGELFF,TGCGCCAGCAGCTTGCGACAGGGGGCTGGCACCGGGGAGCTGTTTTTT,TRBJ2-2,.,TRBV5-1,TRBD1
CASIPQGKEELFF,TGTGCCAGCATTCCCCAGGGGAAGGAGGAGCTGTTTTTT,TRBJ2-2,.,TRBV12-3/TRBV12-4,.
CASSSDRGAEKLFF,TGTGCCAGCAGTTCGGACAGGGGTGCTGAAAAACTGTTTTTT,TRBJ1-4,once,TRBV27,TRBD1
CASSQSGSIDNEQFF,TGCGCCAGCAGCCAAAGCGGGAGTATAGACAATGAGCAGTTCTTC,TRBJ2-1,.,TRBV4-3,TRBD2
CASRSWNEKLFF,TGTGCCAGCAGGTCGTGGAATGAAAAACTGTTTTTT,TRBJ1-4,once,TRBV19,.
CASSDIGQGRLQPQHF,TGCGCCAGCAGTGATATAGGACAGGGTCGGCTTCAGCCCCAGCATTTT,TRBJ1-5,.,TRBV10-2,TRBD1
CASSYSGAYEQYF,TGTGCCAGCAGTTACTCCGGGGCCTACGAGCAGTACTTC,TRBJ2-7,.,TRBV6-5,.
CASSLGQDRLEAFF,TGTGCCAGCAGCTTAGGCCAGGATAGGCTCGAAGCTTTCTTT,TRBJ1-1,.,TRBV13,.
CASSPRRDYGYTF,TGTGCCAGCAGCCCCAGACGGGACTATGGCTACACCTTC,TRBJ1-2,.,TRBV7-8,.
CATSPDRVGYEQFF,TGTGCCACCAGCCCGGACAGGGTCGGGTACGAGCAGTTCTTC,TRBJ2-1,.,TRBV24-1,TRBD1
CASSTEIGQGFLNEQFF,TGTGCCAGCAGCACCGAAATAGGACAGGGTTTCCTGAATGAGCAGTTCTTC,TRBJ2-1,.,TRBV11-2,TRBD1
CASSLQPSSRQGSYTIYF,TGCGCCAGCAGCCTCCAACCCTCATCTAGACAGGGATCGTACACCATATATTTT,TRBJ1-3,.,TRBV5-1,TRBD1
CASSIDSGAPYTQYF,TGTGCCAGTAGTATAGATAGCGGGGCACCATATACGCAGTATTTT,TRBJ2-3,.,TRBV19,TRBD2
CASGLSSGDGNTEAFF,TGTGCTAGTGGTTTGTCATCAGGGGACGGGAACACTGAAGCTTTCTTT,TRBJ1-1,.,TRBV12-5,.
CAISERGGNTEAFF,TGTGCCATCAGTGAACGGGGGGGAAACACTGAAGCTTTCTTT,TRBJ1-1,.,TRBV10-3,.
CASNTGHYNEQFF,TGTGCCAGCAACACTGGACACTACAATGAGCAGTTCTTC,TRBJ2-1,once,TRBV6-5,.
CASSLVGTSTNEKLFF,TGTGCCAGCAGCTTAGTGGGCACATCAACTAATGAAAAACTGTTTTTT,TRBJ1-4,.,TRBV7-9,.
CASSRASGGSNTGELFF,TGTGCCAGCAGCCGAGCTTCGGGAGGGTCGAACACCGGGGAGCTGTTTTTT,TRBJ2-2,.,TRBV7-8,TRBD2
CASSSGTGQNNEQFF,TGTGCCAGCAGTTCCGGGACAGGGCAAAACAATGAGCAGTTCTTC,TRBJ2-1,.,TRBV2,TRBD1
CASSLEGGAGPHNEQFF,TGTGCCAGCAGCTTAGAGGGTGGAGCGGGACCCCACAATGAGCAGTTCTTC,TRBJ2-1,.,TRBV7-6,TRBD2
CACRQTTNEKLFF,TGCGCCTGTAGACAAACAACTAATGAAAAACTGTTTTTT,TRBJ1-4,.,TRBV5-1,.
CASSTWDRGTDTQYF,TGTGCCAGCAGTACATGGGACAGGGGGACAGATACGCAGTATTTT,TRBJ2-3,.,TRBV6-5,TRBD1
CASSLWTGSYEQYF,TGTGCCAGCAGCCTGTGGACAGGGTCCTACGAGCAGTACTTC,TRBJ2-7,.,TRBV5-4,TRBD1
CASSETPGMGNSPLHF,TGTGCCAGCAGTGAAACCCCGGGGATGGGTAATTCACCCCTCCACTTT,TRBJ1-6,.,TRBV6-1,.
CASTETGWNEQFF,TGTGCCAGTACTGAGACAGGGTGGAATGAGCAGTTCTTC,TRBJ2-1,few,TRBV19,TRBD1
CATIGLDRGDQPQHF,TGTGCCACCATAGGATTGGACAGGGGAGATCAGCCCCAGCATTTT,TRBJ1-5,.,TRBV6-6,TRBD1
CASSLGGRTEAFF,TGTGCCAGCAGCTTAGGTGGGCGCACTGAAGCTTTCTTT,TRBJ1-1,.,TRBV11-3,.
CASSLDGQGNQPQHF,TGCGCCAGCAGCTTGGATGGGCAGGGCAATCAGCCCCAGCATTTT,TRBJ1-5,.,TRBV5-1,.
CASSLGGADNRVYGYTF,TGTGCCAGCAGTTTGGGGGGGGCAGACAATCGTGTCTATGGCTACACCTTC,TRBJ1-2,.,TRBV27,.
CAISTGAENYGYTF,TGTGCCATCAGCACAGGGGCCGAGAACTATGGCTACACCTTC,TRBJ1-2,.,TRBV10-3,TRBD1
CASSQSRVGATGELFF,TGCGCCAGCAGCCAATCCAGGGTCGGTGCCACCGGGGAGCTGTTTTTT,TRBJ2-2,.,TRBV4-1,.
CASSLVQGEKLFF,TGCGCCAGCAGCTTGGTTCAGGGAGAAAAACTGTTTTTT,TRBJ1-4,.,TRBV5-1,.
CASSVVTGRTDGYTF,TGTGCCAGCAGCGTAGTGACAGGGAGAACGGATGGCTACACCTTC,TRBJ1-2,.,TRBV11-2,TRBD1
CATSDRPRDEQFF,TGTGCCACCAGTGATAGACCACGGGATGAGCAGTTCTTC,TRBJ2-1,.,TRBV24-1,.
CASSEIAENTGELFF,TGTGCCAGCAGTGAAATAGCGGAGAACACCGGGGAGCTGTTTTTT,TRBJ2-2,.,TRBV6-1,.
CASSEAPGTYNEQFF,TGTGCCAGCAGCGAGGCGCCGGGAACCTACAATGAGCAGTTCTTC,TRBJ2-1,once,TRBV9,.
CASRRYSLVGSYNEQFF,TGTGCCAGCAGACGCTACTCTTTGGTCGGGTCCTACAATGAGCAGTTCTTC,TRBJ2-1,once,TRBV5-8,.
CASSLDPGRNNQPQHF,TGTGCCAGCAGCTTAGATCCAGGCCGGAACAATCAGCCCCAGCATTTT,TRBJ1-5,.,TRBV7-8,.
CASRPGTGASISTYEQYF,TGCGCCAGCAGGCCCGGGACAGGGGCCTCAATTTCAACTTACGAGCAGTACTTC,TRBJ2-7,once,TRBV5-1,TRBD1
CSARQGPKQFF,TGCAGTGCTAGACAGGGGCCAAAGCAGTTCTTC,TRBJ2-1,.,TRBV20-1,.
CASSLRLADYNEQFF,TGTGCCAGCAGCTTACGACTAGCGGATTACAATGAGCAGTTCTTC,TRBJ2-1,.,TRBV11-2,TRBD2
CATSDPGRTSGTDTQYF,TGTGCCACCAGTGATCCCGGTCGTACGTCCGGCACAGATACGCAGTATTTT,TRBJ2-3,.,TRBV24-1,.
CASSEMQNIENRDEKLFF,TGTGCCAGCAGCGAAATGCAGAATATAGAAAATCGGGATGAAAAACTGTTTTTT,TRBJ1-4,.,TRBV21-1,.
CASTADRGAGNTIYF,TGTGCCAGTACCGCGGACAGGGGAGCTGGAAACACCATATATTTT,TRBJ1-3,many,TRBV19,TRBD1
CASSPKREGLNTEAFF,TGTGCCAGCTCACCTAAAAGGGAGGGGTTGAACACTGAAGCTTTCTTT,TRBJ1-1,.,TRBV18,.
CASSPRQGHQPQHF,TGTGCCAGCAGCCCCCGCCAGGGGCATCAGCCCCAGCATTTT,TRBJ1-5,.,TRBV3-1/TRBV3-2,.
CASSSGVANYGYTF,TGTGCCAGTAGTTCAGGGGTGGCCAACTATGGCTACACCTTC,TRBJ1-2,.,TRBV19,.
CASSASGTSSGNEQFF,TGCGCCAGCAGCGCGTCGGGGACTAGCTCCGGCAATGAGCAGTTCTTC,TRBJ2-1,few,TRBV5-1,TRBD2
CASSVNRRETQYF,TGTGCCAGCAGTGTAAATCGGAGGGAGACCCAGTACTTC,TRBJ2-5,.,TRBV2,.
CASSQDPARIAGGGNEQFF,TGTGCCAGCAGCCAAGATCCGGCCCGAATAGCGGGGGGAGGTAATGAGCAGTTCTTC,TRBJ2-1,once,TRBV4-2,TRBD2
CASSPPTGGGLPNEQYF,TGTGCCAGCTCACCCCCCACAGGGGGCGGATTACCCAACGAGCAGTACTTC,TRBJ2-7,.,TRBV18,TRBD1
CASMRNSGNTIYF,TGTGCCAGCATGAGGAACTCTGGAAACACCATATATTTT,TRBJ1-3,.,TRBV6-5,.
CASSEILNTGELFF,TGTGCCAGCAGCGAGATTCTGAACACCGGGGAGCTGTTTTTT,TRBJ2-2,.,TRBV7-3,.